One sample yielded the 32 T cell receptor delta chains listed below, sequenced in a study of γδ T cells in repeated Plasmodium falciparum infection. Bulk repertoires came from Vgamma9/Vdelta2+ or Vdelta2-negative gammadelta T cells flow-sorted from PBMC. With CATT, TCRdb re-called clones from the multiplex PCR reads. Of tens of thousands of delta-chain clones detected, 0.75% to 1% appear once; the ten largest clones hold approximately 9.6%. Sequenced input: gamma-delta T cells from blood. All receptors derive from a pool of human donors (malaria-infected and uninfected, not separated).

Of note for this clone: A far larger clone is a single base away, which makes a read error likely. This sample also contains other DNA sequences that code for the same CDR3. Here the CDR3 DNA reads TGTGCCCTCCGACTTCCTCTCCTACTGGGGGTCCACACCGATAAACTCATCTTT. Encoded protein: CALRLPLLLGVHTDKLIF. The chain recombines TRDV1 with TRDJ1; 8 nucleotides match TRDD3. The J gene was not available in TCRdb and was assigned here by matching the DNA to germline segments. Germline V CDR1 and CDR2: TSWWSYY, QGS. The CDR3 is 18 residues long.

About this clone itself: The protein in TCRdb stems from a much larger clone and differs at residue 4 from this DNA's translation, likely a read error; here the protein is translated from the DNA. The rearrangement links TRDV2 to TRDJ1; tentative D call: TRDD3 (5 bases). The J gene, missing from TCRdb, was assigned here through DNA to germline matching. The CDR3 length is 20 residues. The germline V gene has CDR1 GEAIGNYY and CDR2 EKD. CDR3 coding DNA: TGTGCCTGTGGCACCGAAGGGACGTCGTGGGACACGAGGGGGACCGATAAACTCATCTTT. Protein sequence: CACGTEGTSWDTRGTDKLIF.

By its share, this clone is medium-sized. The sample holds other DNA sequences that translate to the same CDR3. The chain recombines TRDV2 with TRDJ1; maybe TRDD3 (5 bases). V was clipped by 0 bases and J by 0 bases, with 10 bases between them. Germline loops: CDR1 GEAIGNYY, CDR2 EKD. There are 15 residues in the CDR3. CDR3 nucleotide sequence: TGTGCCTGTGACACCGTAGGGATTTACACCGATAAACTCATCTTT. This gives the protein CACDTVGIYTDKLIF.

This clone was counted only a few times. The protein TCRdb lists belongs to a much larger clone and differs from this DNA's translation at residue 5, which points to a read error; the protein shown is made from the DNA. The chain combines TRDV2 with TRDJ1; 9 bases are shared with TRDD3. No J segment appears in TCRdb, so it was assigned here by matching the sequence to germline. The CDR3 totals 18 residues. Germline trimming cut 3 bases from V and 1 base from J; bases unmatched to any gene: 14. From germline, CDR1 is GEAIGNYY and CDR2 EKD. CDR3 residues: CACDSVTGGHRLTDKLIF. The DNA of the CDR3 is TGTGCCTGTGACTCCGTTACTGGGGGACATCGACTCACCGATAAACTCATCTTT.

This clone appeared a few times. TCRdb's protein for this DNA is that of a much larger clone and differs from the translation at residue 3, likely a read error; the protein shown is the DNA translation. The CDR3 bases are TGTGCTCCTGGGGAATGGGACCCAACAACAGGGGGGGACACCGATAAACTCATCTTT. It is translated as CAPGEWDPTTGGDTDKLIF. This chain joins TRDV1 and TRDJ1; D possibly corresponds to TRDD3 (6 bases). No J segment appears in TCRdb, so it was assigned here by matching the sequence to germline. This CDR3 comprises 19 residues. CDR1 is TSWWSYY, CDR2 QGS, per germline.

For this clone: TCRdb has a much larger clone's protein, which differs at residue 10 from the translation of this DNA, likely because of a read error; what is shown is the protein translated from the DNA. This chain connects TRDV2 to TRDJ1; 8 bases map to TRDD3. TCRdb records no J gene; here it was assigned by comparing the DNA to germline. The CDR3 extends over 19 amino acids. The J segment lost 3 bases and the V segment lost 0 bases, leaving 17 bases of the junction unmatched. Per germline, CDR1 GEAIGNYY and CDR2 EKD. This CDR3 is CACDTVPGGHAGVPDKLIF. The CDR3 DNA reads TGTGCCTGTGACACCGTTCCTGGGGGACACGCGGGAGTACCCGATAAACTCATCTTT.

This clone has just a few counts. The protein in TCRdb stems from a much larger clone and differs at residue 7 from this DNA's translation, likely a read error; here the protein is translated from the DNA. The chain uses TRDV2 and TRDJ3, with D perhaps matching TRDD3 (5 bases). The J gene, missing from TCRdb, was assigned here through DNA to germline matching. V was trimmed by 0 bases and J by 0 bases, leaving 23 bases between them. Germline values: CDR1 GEAIGNYY, CDR2 EKD. The CDR3 runs 22 residues. The CDR3 region is CACDTVQGTPGSSSWDTRQMFF. The CDR3 DNA reads TGTGCCTGTGACACCGTGCAGGGGACACCGGGTTCCAGCTCCTGGGACACCCGACAGATGTTTTTC.

This clone was recorded a few times. TCRdb's listed protein matches a much larger clone and diverges from this DNA's translation at residue 4, likely through a read error; the protein shown comes from the DNA. The V call is TRDV2, the J call TRDJ1; D call uncertain. Here the J gene came from matching the DNA to germline, since TCRdb omits it. Germline-derived CDR1 and CDR2 are GEAIGNYY and EKD. There are 18 residues in the CDR3. As DNA, the CDR3 is TGTGCCTGTGGCACCGGTCGAATCGGGGTGGGAGACACCGATAAACTCATCTTT. Protein product: CACGTGRIGVGDTDKLIF.

As to this clone: A read error is likely here: a far larger clone is one base away. Other DNA sequences in this specimen translate into the identical CDR3. The rearrangement uses TRDV1 and TRDJ1, with a weak D call TRDD3 (5 bases). Germline V lookup: CDR1 TSWWSYY, CDR2 QGS. The CDR3 spans 16 residues. CDR3 in DNA: TGTGCTCTCGGGGTCCCGGGGACCCTCTTCACCGATAAACTCATCTTT. Its translation: CALGVPGTLFTDKLIF.

This clone was detected only a few times. TCRdb's listed protein matches a much larger clone and diverges from this DNA's translation at residue 5, likely through a read error; the protein shown comes from the DNA. The chain is built from TRDV1 and TRDJ3; TRDD3 matches at 12 bases. The J gene, not given by TCRdb, was assigned here from a germline match of the nucleotide sequence. Germline CDR1 is TSWWSYY and CDR2 is QGS. The CDR3 sequence is 23 residues long. Trimming at V came to 4 bases and at J to 0 bases, leaving 16 bases not matched to a gene. The CDR3 DNA reads TGTGCTCTTGGGGGATCGGCGAACGACTGGGGGATACCGAGCTCCTGGGACACCCGACAGATGTTTTTC. Encoded protein: CALGGSANDWGIPSSWDTRQMFF.

This clone was seen a handful of times. The protein recorded in TCRdb matches a much larger clone and deviates from this DNA's translation at residue 11, suggesting a read error; the protein here is obtained by translating the DNA. The chain combines TRDV1 with TRDJ1, with D perhaps TRDD3 (6 bases). Trimming pared 1 base from V and 5 bases from J, leaving 20 bases between. This CDR3 is built from 17 residues. The germline V gene encodes CDR1 TSWWSYY and CDR2 QGS. For the CDR3, the DNA is TGTGCTCTTGGGGAACGGACTTCGGGGGGGGAGGCTGATAAACTCATCTTT. It codes for CALGERTSGGEADKLIF.

Of note for this clone: Translating this DNA gives a protein that differs at residue 5 from the TCRdb one, which belongs to a much larger clone; a read error is likely, and the protein shown is this translation. The rearrangement uses TRDV2 and TRDJ1, with D uncertain. TCRdb supplies no J gene; here it was assigned by aligning the nucleotide sequence to germline. Germline CDR1 and CDR2: GEAIGNYY and EKD. CDR3 length equals 14 residues. With 4 bases removed from V and 3 bases from J, the gap between germline ends came to 14 bases. The CDR3 reads CACDPIMRADKLIF. The CDR3 DNA sequence: TGTGCCTGTGATCCAATCATGAGGGCCGATAAACTCATCTTT.

To note about this clone: This DNA's translation and the protein TCRdb lists, from a much larger clone, do not match at residue 9, likely due to a read error; the protein shown is translated from the DNA. This chain connects TRDV1 to TRDJ1; D unclear. Germline CDR1 and CDR2: TSWWSYY and QGS. V lost 2 bases and J lost 0, with 25 bases in between. This CDR3 spans 20 amino acids. The CDR3 DNA reads as TGTGCTCTTGGGGAAGTTCCGACTGAGGGTCTACGCCCTTACACCGATAAACTCATCTTT. Translation gives CALGEVPTEGLRPYTDKLIF.

On this clone itself: This DNA translates differently at residue 5 from the TCRdb protein, which is that of a much larger clone; a read error is likely, and the protein shown is the DNA's own translation. J is TRDJ1 and V is TRDV1; TRDD3 matches 9 bases. The CDR3 has 14 residues. The V segment lost 5 bases and the J segment 11 bases; nucleotides outside the gene matches: 12. Germline CDR1 reads TSWWSYY; CDR2 reads QGS. The chain's CDR3 is CALGKYYSGGSLIF. The CDR3 DNA reads as TGTGCTCTTGGGAAATACTACTCTGGGGGATCTCTCATCTTT.

A few counts support this clone. It is likely a read error: a sequence one base away is far more abundant. Other nucleotide sequences in the sample specify the same CDR3. The rearrangement links TRDV1 to TRDJ1; 13 bases fit TRDD3. Here the J gene came from matching the DNA to germline, since TCRdb omits it. The CDR3 consists of 23 residues. Germline values: CDR1 TSWWSYY, CDR2 QGS. CDR3 residues: CALGDPSKAFLYWGIRRTDKLIF. The CDR3 DNA follows: TGTGCCCTTGGGGACCCCTCGAAGGCCTTCCTTTACTGGGGGATACGACGCACCGATAAACTCATCTTT.

Details on this clone: TCRdb's protein for this DNA is that of a much larger clone and differs from the translation at residue 5, likely a read error; the protein shown is the DNA translation. CDR3 protein: CACDGAYAPSTDKLIF. CDR3 sequence (DNA): TGTGCCTGTGACGGGGCCTACGCCCCATCCACCGATAAACTCATCTTT. The V gene is TRDV2, the J gene TRDJ1, with D perhaps TRDD2 (5 bases). The J gene, absent from TCRdb, was called here by matching the DNA to germline. The V gene's germline CDR1 is GEAIGNYY and CDR2 EKD. CDR3 length: 16 residues. V lost 3 bases to trimming and J lost 1 base, with 17 bases between them.

With regard to this clone: A read error is the likely source, as a far larger clone sits one nucleotide away. The identical CDR3 is also encoded by other nucleotide sequences in the sample. V is TRDV1 and J is TRDJ1, with a weak D call TRDD3 (6 bases). CDR1 and CDR2 (germline): TSWWSYY, QGS. CDR3 length equals 25 residues. CDR3 residues: CALGELGRLGYSSSSGGQYTDKLIF. The CDR3 DNA reads TGTGCTCTGGGGGAACTAGGCAGGCTCGGCTACTCTAGCTCATCCGGGGGGCAGTACACCGATAAACTCATCTTT.

The table lists this clone with a few counts. Translating this DNA gives a protein that differs at residue 8 from the TCRdb one, which belongs to a much larger clone; a read error is likely, and the protein shown is this translation. The genes are TRDV1 and TRDJ1, with D unresolved. CDR1 is TSWWSYY, CDR2 QGS, per germline. The ends were cut back, 2 bases at V and 0 bases at J, with 22 bases in the middle. CDR3 size: 19 residues. The CDR3 is CALGELSPLPLTYTDKLIF. The CDR3 DNA sequence: TGTGCTCTTGGGGAATTGAGTCCCCTCCCACTAACATACACCGATAAACTCATCTTT.

This clone has a handful of counts. This DNA translates differently at residue 5 from the TCRdb protein, which is that of a much larger clone; a read error is likely, and the protein shown is the DNA's own translation. The V call is TRDV2, the J call TRDJ1; TRDD3 agrees at 9 bases. TCRdb offers no J gene call, so here the DNA was matched to germline to obtain one. Germline assignment: CDR1 GEAIGNYY and CDR2 EKD. With 3 bases clipped from V and 0 bases from J, the junction kept 13 bases outside the gene matches. The CDR3 is 18 residues long. CDR3 protein: CACDEIETLGDYTDKLIF. CDR3 sequence (DNA): TGTGCCTGTGACGAAATCGAAACACTGGGGGACTACACCGATAAACTCATCTTT.

In its sample, this clone was seen a few times. TCRdb attributes to this sequence the protein of a much larger clone, which differs from the DNA translation at residue 17; a read error is likely, and the protein displayed is translated from the DNA. This chain connects TRDV2 to TRDJ1; TRDD3 agrees at 9 bases. Per the germline V gene, CDR1 is GEAIGNYY and CDR2 is EKD. The junction had 27 bases not matched to a gene; V was cut back by 0 bases and J by 8 bases. The CDR3 is 21 amino acids. The CDR3 sequence is CACDTAESWGIEFQEWEKLIF. For the CDR3, the DNA is TGTGCCTGTGACACCGCGGAGAGCTGGGGGATCGAGTTTCAGGAATGGGAAAAACTCATCTTT.

This clone was picked up a small number of times. A read error likely explains why the TCRdb protein, taken from a much larger clone, differs from this DNA's translation at residue 16; the protein shown is translated from the DNA. The chain couples TRDV2 to TRDJ1; 7 bases match TRDD3. Matching the DNA to germline supplied the J gene, which TCRdb does not give. From germline, CDR1 is GEAIGNYY and CDR2 EKD. The CDR3 is made up of 19 amino acids. The CDR3 region is CACDTPWDTKGPYTDRLIF. CDR3 in DNA: TGTGCCTGTGACACCCCATGGGATACTAAAGGCCCGTACACCGATAGACTCATCTTT.

Only a few counts were recorded for this clone. For this DNA, TCRdb reports the protein of a much larger clone, which diverges at residue 17, most likely from a read error; the protein presented here is translated directly from the DNA. There is no J gene call, but TRDV2 is given as the V gene. The germline gives CDR1 GEAIGNYY, CDR2 EKD. The CDR3 spans 18 residues. Here the CDR3 DNA reads TGTGCCTGTGACAAGGTGTGGCCGTTCTTATCCCACACCGATAAACTCACCTTT. Protein: CACDKVWPFLSHTDKLTF.

This clone has more than one count but fewer than ten. The protein that TCRdb holds for this DNA derives from a much larger clone and differs from the translated DNA at residue 7, which likely indicates a read error; the protein shown here is translated from the DNA. The chain uses TRDV1 and TRDJ1; D may correspond to TRDD2 or TRDD3 (6 bases each). The V gene lost 4 bases and the J gene lost 0 bases, with 30 bases spanning the gap. The germline V gene has CDR1 TSWWSYY and CDR2 QGS. The CDR3 runs to 21 residues. This chain's CDR3 is CALGGGPPTFPGDSYTDKLIF. DNA of the CDR3: TGTGCTCTTGGGGGAGGCCCTCCTACTTTTCCTGGGGATTCGTACACCGATAAACTCATCTTT.

A note on this clone: TCRdb's listed protein matches a much larger clone and diverges from this DNA's translation at residue 4, likely through a read error; the protein shown comes from the DNA. This chain links TRDV2 with TRDJ1, with D possibly matching TRDD3 (5 bases). The J gene comes from matching the DNA to germline here; TCRdb lacks it. V was trimmed by 5 bases and J by 0 bases, leaving 36 bases between them. The germline CDR1 and CDR2 sequences are GEAIGNYY and EKD. This CDR3 spans 22 amino acids. This chain's CDR3 is CACVTVSRGSVPVYLDTDKLIF. CDR3 in DNA: TGTGCCTGTGTCACTGTTTCCAGGGGGTCAGTACCGGTTTATCTAGACACCGATAAACTCATCTTT.

Only a few counts were recorded for this clone. Translating this DNA gives a protein that differs at residue 9 from the TCRdb one, which belongs to a much larger clone; a read error is likely, and the protein shown is this translation. The CDR3 loop reads CACDTDNGFGDCGHPLGKLIF. DNA of the CDR3: TGTGCCTGTGACACCGATAACGGTTTTGGGGATTGCGGCCATCCCCTGGGTAAACTCATCTTT. J is TRDJ1 and V is TRDV2; the D gene is possibly TRDD3 (6 bases). The J gene was missing in TCRdb and was found by matching the end of the DNA to germline. This CDR3 has 21 residues. V was pared by 0 bases and J by 7 bases, with 35 bases between. CDR1 GEAIGNYY and CDR2 EKD come from the germline V gene.

As regards this clone: A read error likely explains why the TCRdb protein, taken from a much larger clone, differs from this DNA's translation at residue 9; the protein shown is translated from the DNA. The same CDR3 arises from other DNA sequences in this sample as well. This chain links TRDV2 with TRDJ1, with D possibly TRDD3 on 6 matching bases. TCRdb carries no J gene annotation; the J gene was assigned here by matching the DNA with germline. With 0 bases removed from V and 4 bases from J, the gap between germline ends came to 26 bases. CDR1 is GEAIGNYY, CDR2 EKD, per germline. The CDR3 is made up of 19 amino acids. Here the CDR3 DNA reads TGTGCCTGTGACACCGGGGGGTACAGGGGGACCCCGGGGATCGATAAACTCATCTTT. Its protein is CACDTGGYRGTPGIDKLIF.

Concerning this clone: This probably arose from a read error, given a far larger clone one base away. This sample also contains other DNA sequences that code for the same CDR3. The V and J genes are TRDV2 and TRDJ1; maybe TRDD2 (5 bases). The CDR3 spans 18 residues. Germline-derived CDR1 and CDR2 are GEAIGNYY and EKD. CDR3 loop: CACDTTVPTSANTDKLIF. DNA of the CDR3: TGTGCCTGTGACACCACGGTCCCTACTTCGGCTAACACCGATAAGCTCATCTTT.

In its sample, this clone was seen many times. A far larger clone is one base from this, pointing to a likely read error. The sample contains more than one DNA sequence encoding this CDR3. The CDR3 DNA reads as TGTGCCTGTGACACCATCCTGGCCAGCCCCCAAAACTACTACGGTGATAAACTCATCTTT. Translated: CACDTILASPQNYYGDKLIF. The chain couples TRDV2 to TRDJ1; D unresolved. Here the J gene was assigned by germline matching of the DNA, as TCRdb has none. Germline V gene lookup returns CDR1 GEAIGNYY and CDR2 EKD. This CDR3 is 20 amino acids long. The V and J ends lost 0 bases and 5 bases respectively, with 30 bases between them.

Of note for this clone: This DNA's translation differs at residue 16 from TCRdb's protein, which comes from a much larger clone; a read error is likely, and the protein shown is translated from the DNA. Called V gene: TRDV2; the J gene was not called; the table calls TRDD3, which could not be checked here. The germline V gene has CDR1 GEAIGNYY and CDR2 EKD. The CDR3 loop spans 18 amino acids. The CDR3 sequence: CACDSVLGDTKYTDKPIF. CDR3 nucleotides: TGTGCCTGTGACTCAGTGCTGGGGGATACGAAGTACACCGATAAACCCATCTTT.

Turning to this clone: The protein TCRdb lists belongs to a much larger clone and differs from this DNA's translation at residue 4, which points to a read error; the protein shown is made from the DNA. V usage is TRDV2 and J usage is TRDJ1, with 13 bases that match TRDD3. No J gene was available from TCRdb, and it was assigned here by a germline match of the DNA. Germline CDR1 GEAIGNYY, CDR2 EKD. The length of the CDR3 is 19 residues. V was clipped by 5 bases and J by 3 bases; unmatched bases: 17. This CDR3 is CACGTVLLGDTLYSDKLIF. The CDR3, as DNA: TGTGCCTGTGGCACGGTACTACTGGGGGATACGCTGTACTCCGATAAACTCATCTTT.

This clone came up a few times. TCRdb has a much larger clone's protein, which differs at residue 18 from the translation of this DNA, likely because of a read error; what is shown is the protein translated from the DNA. No J gene was called, and the V gene is TRDV2; the DNA was not used to check the table's D call, TRDD3. The CDR3 has 19 amino acids. Germline V gives CDR1 GEAIGNYY, CDR2 EKD. The CDR3: CACDTEFGGVNKRTDKLTF. The CDR3 DNA follows: TGTGCCTGTGACACCGAATTTGGCGGGGTCAACAAGAGGACCGATAAACTCACCTTT.

This clone was counted many times. TCRdb pairs this DNA with a much larger clone's protein that differs at residue 3, likely a read error; the protein shown was translated from the DNA. V gene TRDV2 combines with J gene TRDJ1; 11 nucleotides align to TRDD3. Germline V gene data show CDR1 as GEAIGNYY and CDR2 as EKD. This CDR3 is built from 16 residues. The junction had 20 bases not matched to a gene; V was cut back by 9 bases and J by 9 bases. In DNA form, the CDR3 reads TGTGCCCCTCCCCTCAACGTACTGGGGGATATATTGGAACTCATCTTT. Translated: CAPPLNVLGDILELIF.